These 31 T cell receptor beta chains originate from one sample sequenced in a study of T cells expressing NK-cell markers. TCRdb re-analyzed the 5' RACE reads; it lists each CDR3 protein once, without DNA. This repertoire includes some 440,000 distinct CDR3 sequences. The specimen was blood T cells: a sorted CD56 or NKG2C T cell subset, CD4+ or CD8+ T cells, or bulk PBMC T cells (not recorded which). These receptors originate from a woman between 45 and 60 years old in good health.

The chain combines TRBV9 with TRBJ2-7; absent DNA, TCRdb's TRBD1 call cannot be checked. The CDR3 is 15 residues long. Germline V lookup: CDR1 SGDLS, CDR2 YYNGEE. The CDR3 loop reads CASSPQPTGDYEQYF.

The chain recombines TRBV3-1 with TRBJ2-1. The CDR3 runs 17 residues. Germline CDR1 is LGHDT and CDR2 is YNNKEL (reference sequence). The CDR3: CASSQDLAGGSYNEQFF.

The CDR3 region is CASSVDPSGRGTDTQYF. The chain carries TRBV9 and TRBJ2-3; TCRdb names TRBD2, which stays unverified in the absence of DNA. This CDR3 region has 17 residues. CDR1 is SGDLS and CDR2 is YYNGEE in the germline V gene.

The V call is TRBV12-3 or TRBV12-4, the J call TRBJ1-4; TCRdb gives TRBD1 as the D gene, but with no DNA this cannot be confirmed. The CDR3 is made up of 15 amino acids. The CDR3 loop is CASSSEVPLNEKLFF.

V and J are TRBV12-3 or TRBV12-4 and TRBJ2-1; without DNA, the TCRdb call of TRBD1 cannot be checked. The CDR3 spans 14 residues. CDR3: CASSLGQGAHEQFF.

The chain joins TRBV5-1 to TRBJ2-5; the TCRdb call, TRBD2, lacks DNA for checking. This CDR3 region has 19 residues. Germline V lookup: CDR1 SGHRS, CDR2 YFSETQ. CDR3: CASSLVGGLAGGGQETQYF.

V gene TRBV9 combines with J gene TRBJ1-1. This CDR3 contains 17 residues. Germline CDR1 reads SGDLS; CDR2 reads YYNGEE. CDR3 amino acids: CASRPRGSGGGGTEAFF.

The chain's CDR3 is CASSLSRGAVPEAFF. The J gene is TRBJ1-1, the V gene TRBV5-1; TCRdb selects TRBD1, and the lack of DNA leaves this call unchecked. The CDR3 has 15 amino acids. The V gene's germline CDR1 is SGHRS and CDR2 YFSETQ.

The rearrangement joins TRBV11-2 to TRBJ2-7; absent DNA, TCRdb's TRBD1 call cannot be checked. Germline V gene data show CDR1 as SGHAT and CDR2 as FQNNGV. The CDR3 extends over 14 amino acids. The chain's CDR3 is CASSLNRAAAEQYF.

The CDR3 spells CASSIQGIYEQYF. The chain has TRBV11-2 and TRBJ2-7; without DNA, the TCRdb call of TRBD1 cannot be checked. Looked up from germline, CDR1 is SGHAT and CDR2 is FQNNGV. CDR3 length: 13 residues.

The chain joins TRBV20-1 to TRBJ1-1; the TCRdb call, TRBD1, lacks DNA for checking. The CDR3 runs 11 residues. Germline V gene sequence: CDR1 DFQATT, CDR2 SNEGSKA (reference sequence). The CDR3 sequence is CSASPTGVAFF.

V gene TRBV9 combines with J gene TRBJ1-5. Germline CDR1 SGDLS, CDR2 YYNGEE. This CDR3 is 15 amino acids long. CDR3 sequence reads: CASSVGGNRDQPQHF. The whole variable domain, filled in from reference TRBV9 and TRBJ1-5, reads DSGVTQTPKHLITATGQRVTLRCSPRSGDLSVYWYQQSLDQGLQFLIQYYNGEERAKGNILERFSAQQFPDLHSELNLSSLELGDSALYFCASSVGGNRDQPQHFGDGTRLSIL.

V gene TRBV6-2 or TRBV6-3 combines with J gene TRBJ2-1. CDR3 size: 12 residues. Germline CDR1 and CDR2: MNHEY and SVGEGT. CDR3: CASSPPYNEQFF.

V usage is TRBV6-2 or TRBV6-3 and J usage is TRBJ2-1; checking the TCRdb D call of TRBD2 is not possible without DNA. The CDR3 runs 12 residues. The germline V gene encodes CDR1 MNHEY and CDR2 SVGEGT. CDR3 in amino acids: CASSSGSSEQFF.

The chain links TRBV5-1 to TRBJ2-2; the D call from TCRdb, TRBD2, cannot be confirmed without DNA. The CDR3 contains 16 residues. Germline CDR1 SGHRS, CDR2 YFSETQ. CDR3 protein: CASSYTSGRAAGELFF.

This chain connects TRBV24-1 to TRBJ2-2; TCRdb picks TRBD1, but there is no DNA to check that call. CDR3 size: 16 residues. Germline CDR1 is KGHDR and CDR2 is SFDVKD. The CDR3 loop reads CATRGPGQAHTGELFF.

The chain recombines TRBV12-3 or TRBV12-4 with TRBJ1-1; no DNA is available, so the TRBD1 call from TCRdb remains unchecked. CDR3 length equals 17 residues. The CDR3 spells CASSRQTGGDVLSEAFF.

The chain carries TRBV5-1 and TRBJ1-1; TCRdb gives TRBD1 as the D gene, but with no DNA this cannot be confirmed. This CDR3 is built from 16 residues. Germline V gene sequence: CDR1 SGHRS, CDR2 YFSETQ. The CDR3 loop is CASSSLGGQANTEAFF.

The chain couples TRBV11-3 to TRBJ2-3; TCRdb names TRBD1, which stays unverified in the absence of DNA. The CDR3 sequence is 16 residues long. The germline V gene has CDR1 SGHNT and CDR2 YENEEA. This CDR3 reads CASRSDGAIGTDTQYF.

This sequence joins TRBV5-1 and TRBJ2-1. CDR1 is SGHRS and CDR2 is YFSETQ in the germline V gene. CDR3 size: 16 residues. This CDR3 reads CASSLVLHTSYNEQFF.

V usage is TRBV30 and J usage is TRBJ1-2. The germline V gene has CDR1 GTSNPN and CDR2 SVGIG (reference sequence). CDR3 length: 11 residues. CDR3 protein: CAWSSGLGYTF.

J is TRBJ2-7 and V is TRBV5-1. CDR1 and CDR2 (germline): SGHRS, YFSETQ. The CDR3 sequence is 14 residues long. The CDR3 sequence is CASSVSGLVGEQYF.

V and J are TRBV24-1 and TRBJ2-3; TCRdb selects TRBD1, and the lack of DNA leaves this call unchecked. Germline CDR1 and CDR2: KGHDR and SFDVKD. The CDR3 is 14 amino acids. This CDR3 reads CATSDRSGGDTQYF.

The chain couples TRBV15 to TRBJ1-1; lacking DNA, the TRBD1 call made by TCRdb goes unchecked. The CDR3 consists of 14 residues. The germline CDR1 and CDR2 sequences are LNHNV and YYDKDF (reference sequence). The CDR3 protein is CATSREQANTEAFF.

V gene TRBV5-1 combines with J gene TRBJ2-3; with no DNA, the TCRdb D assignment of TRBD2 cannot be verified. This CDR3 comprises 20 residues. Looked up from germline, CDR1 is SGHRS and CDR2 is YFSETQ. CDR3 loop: CASSYEGLAGVGETTDTQYF.

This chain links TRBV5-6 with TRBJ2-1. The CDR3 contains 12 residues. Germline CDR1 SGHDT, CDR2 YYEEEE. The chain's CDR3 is CASSPTTNEQFF.

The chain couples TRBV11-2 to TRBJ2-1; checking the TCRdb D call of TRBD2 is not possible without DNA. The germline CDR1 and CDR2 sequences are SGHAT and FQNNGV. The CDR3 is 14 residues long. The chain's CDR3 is CASSPSGRTDEQFF.

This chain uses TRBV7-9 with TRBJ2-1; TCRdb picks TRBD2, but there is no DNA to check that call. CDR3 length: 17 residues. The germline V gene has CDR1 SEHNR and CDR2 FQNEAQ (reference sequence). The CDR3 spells CASSITTGTSAPNEQFF.

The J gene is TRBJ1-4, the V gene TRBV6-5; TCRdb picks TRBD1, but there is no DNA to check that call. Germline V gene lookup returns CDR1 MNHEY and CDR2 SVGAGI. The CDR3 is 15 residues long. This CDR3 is CASSYLFRTGEKLFF.

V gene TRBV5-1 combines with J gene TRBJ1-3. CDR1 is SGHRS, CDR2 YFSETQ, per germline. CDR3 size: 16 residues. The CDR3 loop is CASSLGGTNSGNTIYF.

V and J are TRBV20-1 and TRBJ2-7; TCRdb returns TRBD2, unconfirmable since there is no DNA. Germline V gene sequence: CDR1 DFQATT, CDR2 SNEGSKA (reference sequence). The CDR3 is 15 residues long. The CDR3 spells CSARDVAVSSYEQYF.